This passage covers 30 T cell receptor beta chains from one sample sequenced in a study of CD8+ T cells in alopecia areata. Following extraction, RNA underwent reverse transcription to cDNA, which served as the sequencing template. Here immunoSEQ multiplex PCR was the method, and the copy in TCRdb shows in-frame clones only, minus some. The sample records about 5,400 clones, over 60% being singletons. Indicated treatment: oral pan-JAK inhibitor, 5-10 mg twice daily. Alopecia areata patients had lesional scalp punch biopsies and peripheral blood taken from them. Sequences were derived from skin, sampled at week 24, from a patient treated with tofacitinib. The receptors here all came from a human donor with alopecia areata.

The chain recombines TRBV7-2 with TRBJ1-5; TRBD1 agrees at 9 bases. In germline, CDR1 is SGHTA, CDR2 FQGNSA. J lost 11 bases, V lost 3 bases, and 14 bases had no gene match. The CDR3 spans 16 residues. The CDR3 here is CASSFLPGQGPLAQHF. CDR3 nucleotides: TGTGCCAGCAGCTTTCTACCGGGACAGGGACCCCTAGCCCAGCATTTT.

The chain carries TRBV5-6 and TRBJ1-1; the D is unclear. With 2 bases removed from V and 2 bases from J, the gap between germline ends came to 10 bases. The germline V gene has CDR1 SGHDT and CDR2 YYEEEE. This CDR3 contains 14 residues. This CDR3 reads CASSLTGGNTEAFF. CDR3 sequence (DNA): TGTGCCAGCAGCTTAACGGGTGGTAACACTGAAGCTTTCTTT.

The chain combines TRBV6-6 with TRBJ1-2; a weak D match, TRBD1 (6 bases). The V gene lost 2 bases and the J gene lost 0 bases, with 10 bases spanning the gap. CDR3 length: 15 residues. Germline V lookup: CDR1 MNHNY, CDR2 SVGAGI (reference sequence). Written as DNA, the CDR3 is TGTGCCAGCAGTTACCCGGACAGTACTAACTATGGCTACACCTTC. Its protein product is CASSYPDSTNYGYTF.

The chain carries TRBV7-2 and TRBJ2-1; D remains ambiguous. The germline gives CDR1 SGHTA, CDR2 FQGNSA. V gave up 5 bases and J gave up 0 bases, with 5 bases separating them. The CDR3 sequence is 13 residues long. The CDR3 reads CASSRSSYNEQFF. CDR3 nucleotide sequence: TGTGCCAGCAGCCGGAGCTCCTACAATGAGCAGTTCTTC.

V and J are TRBV4-1 and TRBJ2-2; no reliable D call. This CDR3 is built from 16 residues. Trimming removed 1 base at V and 7 bases at J, with 16 bases between. The V gene's germline CDR1 is MGHRA and CDR2 YSYEKL. Here the CDR3 DNA reads TGCGCCAGCAGCCAAGTAGGAACTTTGTTAGGCGGGGAGCTGTTTTTT. This translates into CASSQVGTLLGGELFF.

The V gene is TRBV7-8, the J gene TRBJ2-7; 7 nucleotides agree with TRBD2. The CDR3 sequence is 15 residues long. Trimming cost V 3 bases and J 9 bases; bases outside gene matches: 14. The germline gives CDR1 SGHVS, CDR2 FQNEAQ. The CDR3, as DNA: TGTGCCAGCAGCTTGGCGAGCGGGATAGATCTTCGGCAGTACTTC. Its protein is CASSLASGIDLRQYF.

This clone has a single count. The V call is TRBV14, the J call TRBJ2-7, with D possibly matching TRBD2 (7 bases). This CDR3 is built from 15 residues. Trimming shortened V by 3 bases and J by 2 bases, and 14 bases separated the two germline ends. Germline assignment: CDR1 SGHDN and CDR2 FVKESK. The CDR3 sequence is CASSQGGPSPYEQYF. The CDR3 coding sequence is TGTGCCAGCAGCCAGGGGGGGCCTAGTCCCTACGAGCAGTACTTC.

V is TRBV2 and J is TRBJ2-4, with a weak D call TRBD2 (6 bases). Germline V gene data show CDR1 as SNHLY and CDR2 as FYNNEI. Between the trimmed V and J ends, which lost 6 bases and 0 bases, there was a span of 15 bases. CDR3 length: 16 residues. The CDR3 here is CASSFGRTAAKNIQYF. DNA of the CDR3: TGTGCCAGCAGCTTTGGGAGGACCGCAGCCAAAAACATTCAGTACTTC.

This chain uses TRBV18 with TRBJ2-1; the D gene is possibly TRBD2 (7 bases). Germline V gives CDR1 KGHSH, CDR2 LQKENI. The V end lost 4 bases, the J end lost 7 bases, and 14 bases lay between the germline ends. CDR3 length: 14 amino acids. The CDR3 loop reads CASSRGGGANEQFF. The CDR3, as DNA: TGTGCCAGCTCACGAGGTGGGGGGGCAAATGAGCAGTTCTTC.

The gene calls are TRBV7-2 and TRBJ2-5; 7 bases map to TRBD2. The CDR3 is made up of 15 amino acids. The trim removed 2 bases at V and 3 bases at J, leaving 6 bases unmatched. The germline V gene encodes CDR1 SGHTA and CDR2 FQGNSA. Written as DNA, the CDR3 is TGTGCCAGCAGCTTAAAGGGACTAATTAAAGAGACCCAGTACTTC. Its translation is CASSLKGLIKETQYF.

The table lists this clone with a few counts. The rearrangement uses TRBV5-4 and TRBJ2-3, with 9 bases aligning to TRBD1. There are 16 residues in the CDR3. V lost 5 bases to trimming and J lost 4 bases; unmatched junction nucleotides: 11. The V gene's germline CDR1 is SGHNT and CDR2 YYREEE (reference sequence). The CDR3 DNA reads as TGTGCCAGCAGTGACCGGGACAGGGTTTTCCCAGATACGCAGTATTTT. Protein product: CASSDRDRVFPDTQYF.

V usage is TRBV11-2 and J usage is TRBJ2-1; D ambiguous. Germline CDR1 SGHAT, CDR2 FQNNGV. V was trimmed by 2 bases and J by 9 bases, leaving 2 bases between them. CDR3 length equals 10 residues. CDR3 sequence reads: CASSLTEQFF. The CDR3 bases are TGTGCCAGCAGCTTAACTGAGCAGTTCTTC.

In this sample, this clone turned up a few times. This chain uses TRBV2 with TRBJ2-7, with 7 bases aligning to TRBD1. The CDR3 length is 14 residues. V shed 10 bases, J shed 0 bases, and the junction held 9 bases outside the gene matches. Germline V gene data show CDR1 as SNHLY and CDR2 as FYNNEI. This chain's CDR3 is CATEPTGLSYEQYF. The CDR3 coding sequence is TGTGCCACCGAACCGACAGGGCTCTCCTACGAGCAGTACTTC.

The table lists this clone with a count of one. The CDR3 loop is CASSLNPIRETKNTIYF. Written as DNA, the CDR3 is TGCGCCAGCAGCTTAAACCCAATCAGGGAAACGAAGAACACCATATATTTT. This chain connects TRBV5-1 to TRBJ1-3; tentative D call: TRBD1 (5 bases). The V and J ends lost 2 bases and 7 bases respectively, with 22 bases between them. CDR3 length equals 17 residues. Germline V gene data show CDR1 as SGHRS and CDR2 as YFSETQ.

Only a few counts were recorded for this clone. This chain uses TRBV6-1 with TRBJ2-1; D is unclear. The V gene lost 3 bases and the J gene lost 13 bases, with 16 bases spanning the gap. The CDR3 runs 13 residues. Per the germline V gene, CDR1 is MNHNS and CDR2 is SASEGT. The CDR3 DNA reads as TGTGCCAGCAGTGACCCGACCCTAGGGTCCCAGTTCTTC. As protein: CASSDPTLGSQFF.

This rearrangement joins TRBV11-2 to TRBJ2-5; D remains ambiguous. The CDR3 contains 15 residues. V was clipped by 4 bases and J by 5 bases, with 17 bases between them. Germline-derived CDR1 and CDR2 are SGHAT and FQNNGV. The CDR3 loop reads CASSSPEWGLETQYF. The CDR3, as DNA: TGTGCCAGCAGCTCCCCTGAGTGGGGTCTGGAGACCCAGTACTTC.

The V gene is TRBV15, the J gene TRBJ1-2; TRBD1 aligns across 7 bases. J gave up 2 bases and V 1 base, and 7 bases lay outside the gene matches. Germline CDR1 is LNHNV and CDR2 is YYDKDF (reference sequence). This CDR3 has 16 amino acids. CDR3 bases: TGTGCCACCAGCAGAGTTGGGACAGAGAGAAACTATGGCTACACCTTC. Protein: CATSRVGTERNYGYTF.

This chain connects TRBV9 to TRBJ2-2, with 8 bases identical to TRBD2. V lost 3 bases to trimming and J lost 3 bases; unmatched junction nucleotides: 7. The germline gives CDR1 SGDLS, CDR2 YYNGEE. The CDR3 loop spans 16 amino acids. CDR3 sequence reads: CASSGGGGLYTGELFF. The CDR3 DNA reads as TGTGCCAGCAGCGGTGGCGGGGGGCTCTACACCGGGGAGCTGTTTTTT.

The chain employs TRBV6-4 and TRBJ2-1, with TRBD1 identical over 7 bases. The CDR3 loop spans 16 amino acids. V was pared by 0 bases and J by 6 bases, with 8 bases of the junction left unmatched. Germline V gene data show CDR1 as MRHNA and CDR2 as SNTAGT. The CDR3 nucleotides are TGTGCCAGCAGTGACTCGGCGACAGGGAGTATCAATGAGCAGTTCTTC. Its translation is CASSDSATGSINEQFF.

This chain connects TRBV2 to TRBJ2-7; unclear D gene. Trimming took 6 bases from V and 1 from J, leaving 16 bases between them. The CDR3 covers 15 residues. The germline V gene encodes CDR1 SNHLY and CDR2 FYNNEI. The CDR3 DNA reads TGTGCCAGCAGGCTCCGGCTAGTCAGTTCCTACGAGCAGTACTTC. Translating gives CASRLRLVSSYEQYF.

This clone was detected only a few times. V gene TRBV5-6 combines with J gene TRBJ2-7, with unresolved D. The V gene's germline CDR1 is SGHDT and CDR2 YYEEEE. The ends were cut back, 0 bases at V and 3 bases at J, with 4 bases in the middle. The CDR3 runs to 12 residues. For the CDR3, the DNA is TGTGCCAGCAGCTTGGACCACTACGAGCAGTACTTC. It codes for CASSLDHYEQYF.

This clone was observed a single time. The rearrangement uses TRBV23-1 and TRBJ2-7, with D possibly being TRBD2 (5 bases). TRBV23-1 is designated an ORF whose function remains uncertain. The CDR3 is 13 amino acids. With 0 bases removed from V and 3 bases from J, the gap between germline ends came to 6 bases. This chain's CDR3 is CASSQSRDYEQYF. The CDR3 region has the DNA TGCGCCAGCAGTCAATCCCGGGACTACGAGCAGTACTTC.

V usage is TRBV29-1 and J usage is TRBJ2-7; the match to TRBD2 covers 13 bases. Germline V lookup: CDR1 SQVTM, CDR2 ANQGSEA. Trimming cost V 5 bases and J 6 bases; bases outside gene matches: 4. This CDR3 contains 13 residues. CDR3 DNA sequence: TGCAGCGTTACTAGCGGGGGGGCAAGCGAGCAGTACTTC. As protein: CSVTSGGASEQYF.

The chain links TRBV11-2 to TRBJ1-1; D unresolved. Per germline, CDR1 SGHAT and CDR2 FQNNGV. The CDR3 length is 15 residues. Trimming took off 5 bases at V and 0 bases at J, with 13 bases between the two ends. DNA of the CDR3: TGTGCCAGCAGCCCCCGATCGGCAGTGAACACTGAAGCTTTCTTT. Amino acid sequence: CASSPRSAVNTEAFF.

CDR3 coding DNA: TGCGCCAGCAGCCAAGGGGAGGTGGGAAAACTGTTTTTT. It codes for CASSQGEVGKLFF. This chain connects TRBV4-1 to TRBJ1-4; D call uncertain. CDR1 MGHRA and CDR2 YSYEKL come from the germline V gene. The ends were cut back, 1 base at V and 10 bases at J, with 10 bases in the middle. The CDR3 contains 13 residues.

The chain has TRBV5-5 and TRBJ2-5; D unclear. The V and J ends lost 5 bases and 5 bases respectively, with 7 bases between them. Germline V lookup: CDR1 SGHKS, CDR2 YYEKEE (reference sequence). The CDR3 has 11 residues. The CDR3 loop is CASRATETQYF. The CDR3 nucleotides read TGTGCCAGCAGGGCCACGGAGACCCAGTACTTC.

The chain links TRBV12-5 to TRBJ1-3; D not certain. Germline V CDR1 and CDR2: LGHNT, FRNRAP. The CDR3 is 17 residues long. V was clipped by 0 bases and J by 0 bases, with 12 bases between them. Written as DNA, the CDR3 is TGTGCTAGTGGTTTGGTGAGAGGAGGGCACTCTGGAAACACCATATATTTT. Its translation: CASGLVRGGHSGNTIYF.

The DNA of the CDR3 is TGTGCCAGCCTCCAAGCGGGCAGCTACGAGCAGTACTTC. Amino acids: CASLQAGSYEQYF. The J gene is TRBJ2-7, the V gene TRBV6-5, with a weak D call TRBD2 (6 bases). This CDR3 spans 13 amino acids. Germline CDR1 MNHEY, CDR2 SVGAGI. Trimming pared 8 bases from V and 3 bases from J, leaving 14 bases between.

The V and J genes are TRBV28 and TRBJ1-1, with TRBD1 matching over 10 bases. The CDR3 is made up of 15 amino acids. Per germline, CDR1 MDHEN and CDR2 SYDVKM. Germline trimming cut 5 bases from V and 6 bases from J; bases unmatched to any gene: 9. CDR3 nucleotide sequence: TGTGCCAGCAGTACCCCGGGACAGGGGTCTCCTGAAGCTTTCTTT. Translation gives CASSTPGQGSPEAFF.

The chain recombines TRBV4-1 with TRBJ2-5; D is ambiguous. This CDR3 contains 12 residues. In germline, CDR1 is MGHRA, CDR2 YSYEKL. Trimming took off 0 bases at V and 8 bases at J, with 7 bases between the two ends. CDR3 coding DNA: TGCGCCAGCAGCCAAGATCGGAGAACCCAGTACTTC. It specifies CASSQDRRTQYF.